The 26 T cell receptor beta chains below come from one sample, sequenced in a study of graft-versus-host responses after intestinal transplantation. TCRdb keeps only in-frame clones here, not all; method: immunoSEQ multiplex PCR. In the table there are about 50,000 clones, about nine tenths of which are singletons. Their cognate antigens are unknown. This specimen was unstimulated CD4+ T cells sorted from spleen or lymph node cells, taken before transplant. The receptors were gathered from a human donor who was the organ donor for an intestinal transplant.

The J gene is TRBJ2-5, the V gene TRBV21-1; the D call of TRBD2 is as the table states it, not checked on the DNA. TRBV21-1 is a pseudogene segment. The CDR3 spans 15 residues. In DNA form, the CDR3 reads TGTGCCAGCAGCAAAGTCGGCGTAGCACAAGAGACCCAGTACTTC. Its protein product is CASSKVGVAQETQYF.

V gene TRBV15 combines with J gene TRBJ2-3; 11 nucleotides agree with TRBD2. Trimming removed 1 base from V and 0 bases from J; junction bases left unmatched: 0. From germline, CDR1 is LNHNV and CDR2 YYDKDF (reference sequence). The CDR3 has 16 amino acids. CDR3 in DNA: TGTGCCACCAGCAGAGGGACTAGCGGGAGCACAGATACGCAGTATTTT. This codes for CATSRGTSGSTDTQYF.

The chain joins TRBV6-1 to TRBJ1-2, with a weak D call TRBD1 (6 bases). V lost 5 bases and J lost 5, with 15 bases in between. In germline, CDR1 is MNHNS, CDR2 SASEGT. CDR3 length equals 14 residues. The CDR3 here is CASSSQGNNYGYTF. In DNA form, the CDR3 reads TGTGCCAGCAGTTCACAGGGAAATAATTATGGCTACACCTTC.

The chain has TRBV28 and TRBJ2-7; 8 bases are shared with TRBD1. CDR1 MDHEN and CDR2 SYDVKM come from the germline V gene. The trim removed 5 bases at V and 7 bases at J, leaving 10 bases unmatched. The CDR3 sequence is 14 residues long. CDR3 amino acids: CASSPVPGGREQYF. The DNA of the CDR3 is TGTGCCAGCAGTCCAGTCCCAGGGGGCAGAGAGCAGTACTTC.

This clone has just one count. This chain joins TRBV9 and TRBJ2-1; TRBD2 matches 7 bases. V lost 0 bases to trimming and J lost 6 bases; unmatched junction nucleotides: 21. CDR1 SGDLS and CDR2 YYNGEE come from the germline V gene. The CDR3 loop spans 20 amino acids. In nucleotides, the CDR3 is TGTGCCAGCAGCGTAGAGGGAGCGGGGAGGCAGCTCCAAATTAGCAATGAGCAGTTCTTC. It is translated as CASSVEGAGRQLQISNEQFF.

The chain has TRBV7-2 and TRBJ2-7; no definite D call. Germline V gives CDR1 SGHTA, CDR2 FQGNSA. This CDR3 has 12 amino acids. V lost 3 bases and J 7 bases, leaving 10 bases between the germline ends. As DNA, the CDR3 is TGTGCCAGCAGCTTGGGTCGGTGGGAGCAGTACTTC. Protein: CASSLGRWEQYF.

In nucleotides, the CDR3 is TGCGCCAGCAGCCGGGGACTAGCGGGAGTAAAGGACAATGAGCAGTTCTTC. Amino acids: CASSRGLAGVKDNEQFF. The genes are TRBV5-1 and TRBJ2-1, with 14 bases matching TRBD2. V lost 4 bases, J lost 5 bases, and 8 bases stayed unmatched. Germline V CDR1 and CDR2: SGHRS, YFSETQ. The CDR3 covers 17 residues.

The chain has TRBV28 and TRBJ2-3, with TRBD1 as a possible D gene (6 bases). Germline loops: CDR1 MDHEN, CDR2 SYDVKM. With 8 bases removed from V and 2 bases from J, the gap between germline ends came to 14 bases. The CDR3 is 14 residues long. DNA of the CDR3: TGTGCCAGCGGATTAACAGGGAACACAGATACGCAGTATTTT. It translates to CASGLTGNTDTQYF.

CDR3 bases: TGTGCCAGCAAAGGGACTAGGGTATACAATGAGCAGTTCTTC. This codes for CASKGTRVYNEQFF. The rearrangement uses TRBV6-1 and TRBJ2-1, with 8 bases lining up with TRBD2. V dropped 7 bases and J dropped 4; count of bases not matched to a gene: 6. CDR1 is MNHNS and CDR2 is SASEGT in the germline V gene. The CDR3 loop spans 14 amino acids.

This clone occurred once. V and J are TRBV6-5 and TRBJ1-2; D remains ambiguous. Germline V CDR1 and CDR2: MNHEY, SVGAGI. This CDR3 has 12 residues. Between the trimmed V and J ends, which lost 5 bases and 4 bases, there was a span of 8 bases. For the CDR3, the DNA is TGTGCCAGCAGTGATCAGGTCTATGGCTACACCTTC. It codes for CASSDQVYGYTF.

This chain connects TRBV6-5 to TRBJ1-1; D unclear. CDR1 and CDR2 (germline): MNHEY, SVGAGI. The CDR3 covers 14 residues. Between the trimmed V and J ends, which lost 4 bases and 0 bases, there was a span of 9 bases. CDR3 loop: CASSSTPMNTEAFF. The CDR3 DNA is TGTGCCAGCAGTTCCACACCAATGAACACTGAAGCTTTCTTT.

This chain connects TRBV4-3 to TRBJ2-5; 7 bases are a match to TRBD2. Germline loops: CDR1 LGHNA, CDR2 YSLEER. J was trimmed by 4 bases and V by 0 bases; bases with no gene match: 2. The CDR3 runs to 14 residues. CDR3 sequence: CASSQDTGGETQYF. CDR3 DNA sequence: TGCGCCAGCAGCCAAGATACGGGGGGAGAGACCCAGTACTTC.

The CDR3 DNA reads TGTGCCAGCAGCTTAGCATCCGGGACAAGGGAGCAGTTCTTC. Translated, it gives CASSLASGTREQFF. The rearrangement links TRBV7-2 to TRBJ2-1; the D gene is possibly TRBD1 (6 bases). Trimming left V 0 bases short and J 10 bases short, with 13 bases between. Germline V gives CDR1 SGHTA, CDR2 FQGNSA. The CDR3 is 14 residues long. Full variable domain (outside the CDR3, taken from reference TRBV7-2 and TRBJ2-1): GAGVSQSPSNKVTEKGKDVELRCDPISGHTALYWYRQSLGQGLEFLIYFQGNSAPDKSGLPSDRFSAERTGGSVSTLTIQRTQQEDSAVYLCASSLASGTREQFFGPGTRLTVL.

The DNA of the CDR3 is TGTGCCAGCAGCGTAGTCGCGGGAGTGGGGGAGCAGTACTTC. It codes for CASSVVAGVGEQYF. The J gene is TRBJ2-7, the V gene TRBV9; TRBD2 agrees at 7 bases. There are 14 residues in the CDR3. V lost 0 bases to trimming and J lost 7 bases; unmatched junction nucleotides: 7. Germline loops: CDR1 SGDLS, CDR2 YYNGEE. The complete variable domain, with remaining parts taken from reference TRBV9 and TRBJ2-7, reads DSGVTQTPKHLITATGQRVTLRCSPRSGDLSVYWYQQSLDQGLQFLIQYYNGEERAKGNILERFSAQQFPDLHSELNLSSLELGDSALYFCASSVVAGVGEQYFGPGTRLTVT.

This chain uses TRBV5-1 with TRBJ2-5; no reliable D call. The V gene's germline CDR1 is SGHRS and CDR2 YFSETQ. V gave up 1 base and J gave up 2 bases, with 3 bases separating them. The CDR3 sequence is 12 residues long. The CDR3 region is CASSLTQETQYF. The DNA for the CDR3 is TGCGCCAGCAGCTTGACACAAGAGACCCAGTACTTC.

The J gene is TRBJ2-1, the V gene TRBV4-3; TRBD1 is a possible D gene (5 bases). V was trimmed by 1 base and J by 9 bases, leaving 16 bases between them. This CDR3 contains 15 residues. The germline V gene has CDR1 LGHNA and CDR2 YSLEER. The CDR3 DNA reads as TGCGCCAGCAGCCAAGTCCGGCAGGGAATAAGTGAGCAGTTCTTC. This encodes CASSQVRQGISEQFF.

J is TRBJ2-5 and V is TRBV5-6; D is uncertain. CDR3 length: 13 amino acids. The V gene lost 1 base and the J gene lost 1 base, with 5 bases spanning the gap. Germline V gives CDR1 SGHDT, CDR2 YYEEEE. In DNA form, the CDR3 reads TGTGCCAGCAGCTTGCGAGTCCAAGAGACCCAGTACTTC. This translates into CASSLRVQETQYF.

The rearrangement uses TRBV18 and TRBJ2-7; perhaps TRBD1 as D (6 bases). Per the germline V gene, CDR1 is KGHSH and CDR2 is LQKENI. The CDR3 consists of 14 residues. V was cut by 3 bases and J by 0 bases, with 9 bases left in between. The CDR3 sequence: CASSPDRISYEQYF. In DNA, the CDR3 is TGTGCCAGCTCACCCGACAGGATCTCCTACGAGCAGTACTTC.

V is TRBV30 and J is TRBJ2-3; D might be TRBD2 (6 bases). There are 15 residues in the CDR3. CDR1 and CDR2 from the germline V gene are GTSNPN and SVGIG (reference sequence). Trimming removed 5 bases from V and 2 bases from J, with 17 bases in between. The DNA of the CDR3 is TGTGCCTGGTCCGTTGGGAGCGGGTCCACAGATACGCAGTATTTT. Protein sequence: CAWSVGSGSTDTQYF.

The chain is built from TRBV6-4 and TRBJ1-1; D remains unclear. Trimming removed 3 bases at V and 0 bases at J, with 11 bases between. The CDR3 spans 15 residues. Germline CDR1 reads MRHNA; CDR2 reads SNTAGT. The CDR3 region has the DNA TGTGCCAGCAGTGATATCGAGGATTTGAACACTGAAGCTTTCTTT. Translated, it gives CASSDIEDLNTEAFF.

The rearrangement uses TRBV4-3 and TRBJ1-2, with a weak D call TRBD1 (5 bases). Looked up from germline, CDR1 is LGHNA and CDR2 is YSLEER. The CDR3 extends over 14 amino acids. Trimming stripped 4 bases from V and 8 bases from J, with 17 bases between. CDR3 nucleotide sequence: TGCGCCAGCAGCCTCGGGCCACGCGGGACCGGCTACACCTTC. Amino acid sequence: CASSLGPRGTGYTF.

The chain carries TRBV7-2 and TRBJ2-7; possibly TRBD1 for D (6 bases). Trimming left V 5 bases short and J 0 bases short, with 17 bases between. This CDR3 has 16 amino acids. The germline V gene encodes CDR1 SGHTA and CDR2 FQGNSA. The CDR3 bases are TGTGCCAGCAGCCCCCAACAGGGCTTCAGCTCCTACGAGCAGTACTTC. Amino acids: CASSPQQGFSSYEQYF.

The rearrangement links TRBV30 to TRBJ1-1, with a possible D match to TRBD1 (5 bases). The CDR3 sequence is 14 residues long. Trimming pared 3 bases from V and 4 bases from J, leaving 15 bases between. Per germline, CDR1 GTSNPN and CDR2 SVGIG (reference sequence). The CDR3 DNA reads as TGTGCCTGGAGCCCGGGGGGAATGCGCACTGAAGCTTTCTTT. The encoded protein is CAWSPGGMRTEAFF.

V is TRBV7-6 and J is TRBJ2-1, with TRBD2 identical over 8 bases. The CDR3 sequence is 16 residues long. In germline, CDR1 is SGHVS, CDR2 FNYEAQ. The J segment lost 0 bases and the V segment lost 5 bases, leaving 6 bases of the junction unmatched. CDR3 region: CASSVLAGSSYNEQFF. Written as DNA, the CDR3 is TGTGCCAGCAGCGTTCTAGCGGGCAGCTCCTACAATGAGCAGTTCTTC.

V usage is TRBV5-4 and J usage is TRBJ2-7; TRBD2 matches 13 bases. V lost 0 bases to trimming and J lost 3 bases; unmatched junction nucleotides: 3. Germline V gives CDR1 SGHNT, CDR2 YYREEE (reference sequence). This CDR3 spans 16 amino acids. CDR3 sequence: CASSLGTSGRGYEQYF. CDR3 in DNA: TGTGCCAGCAGCTTGGGAACTAGCGGGAGGGGCTACGAGCAGTACTTC.

The chain is built from TRBV7-2 and TRBJ2-3, with 9 bases lining up with TRBD2. The germline V gene has CDR1 SGHTA and CDR2 FQGNSA. The length of the CDR3 is 16 residues. Trimming removed 1 base from V and 8 bases from J; junction bases left unmatched: 10. CDR3 nucleotide sequence: TGTGCCAGCAGCTTAGTCGCGGGAGGGGTGGGAGCTACGCAGTATTTT. This codes for CASSLVAGGVGATQYF.